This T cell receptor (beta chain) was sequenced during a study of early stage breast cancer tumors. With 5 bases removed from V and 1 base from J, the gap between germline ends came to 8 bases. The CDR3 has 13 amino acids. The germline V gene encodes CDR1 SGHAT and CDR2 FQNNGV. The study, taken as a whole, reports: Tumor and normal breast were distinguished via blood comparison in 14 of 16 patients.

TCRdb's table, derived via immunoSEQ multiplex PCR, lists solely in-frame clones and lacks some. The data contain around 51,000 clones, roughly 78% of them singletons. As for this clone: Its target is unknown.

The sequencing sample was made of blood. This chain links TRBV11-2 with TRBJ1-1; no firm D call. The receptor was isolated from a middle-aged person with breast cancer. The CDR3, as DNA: TGTGCCAGCAGCCCTCCTCAGAACACTGAAGCTTTCTTT. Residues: CASSPPQNTEAFF.